The present T cell receptor beta chain was sequenced within a study of Graves' ophthalmopathy and Graves' hyperthyroidism. As for the study in general: No treatment had been given when peripheral blood was collected at initial diagnosis.

Germline lookup yields CDR1 SQVTM and CDR2 ANQGSEA. Trimming removed 4 bases at V and 4 bases at J, with 8 bases between. This CDR3 is built from 12 residues. Transcripts of RNA were the source for amplifying TCR beta CDR3 regions. The workflow started with a first-round RT-PCR run with HTBI primers and then moved on to a second-round multiplex PCR. TCRdb re-called the multiplex PCR reads through MiXCR, storing one row per CDR3 protein. Of almost 400,000 distinct CDR3 sequences in the sample, 15% to 20% were seen once. Whole-study findings and limits: For separating ophthalmopathy from stable hyperthyroidism, a 13-signature model gave around 86% sensitivity and roughly 83% specificity. Most thyroid-expanded clonotypes exceeding 0.001 frequency were also found in blood.

This clonotype was seen ten or more times. No antigen is known for it. The rearrangement joins TRBV29-1 to TRBJ1-5; D unclear. Material: peripheral blood. This receptor was obtained from a young woman with Graves' ophthalmopathy. The CDR3 region is CSVGGQNQPQHF. CDR3 DNA sequence: TGCAGCGTTGGAGGTCAAAATCAGCCCCAGCATTTT.